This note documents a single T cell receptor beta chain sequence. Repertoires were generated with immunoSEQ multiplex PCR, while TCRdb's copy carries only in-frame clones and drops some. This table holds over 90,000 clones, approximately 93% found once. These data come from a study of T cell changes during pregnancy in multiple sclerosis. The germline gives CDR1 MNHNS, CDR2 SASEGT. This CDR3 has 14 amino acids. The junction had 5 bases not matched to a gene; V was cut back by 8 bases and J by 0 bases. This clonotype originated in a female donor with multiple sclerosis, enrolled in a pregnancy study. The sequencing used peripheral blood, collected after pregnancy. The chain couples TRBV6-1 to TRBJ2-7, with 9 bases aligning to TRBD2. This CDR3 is CASRASGASYEQYF. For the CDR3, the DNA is TGTGCCAGCCGTGCTAGCGGGGCCTCCTACGAGCAGTACTTC.